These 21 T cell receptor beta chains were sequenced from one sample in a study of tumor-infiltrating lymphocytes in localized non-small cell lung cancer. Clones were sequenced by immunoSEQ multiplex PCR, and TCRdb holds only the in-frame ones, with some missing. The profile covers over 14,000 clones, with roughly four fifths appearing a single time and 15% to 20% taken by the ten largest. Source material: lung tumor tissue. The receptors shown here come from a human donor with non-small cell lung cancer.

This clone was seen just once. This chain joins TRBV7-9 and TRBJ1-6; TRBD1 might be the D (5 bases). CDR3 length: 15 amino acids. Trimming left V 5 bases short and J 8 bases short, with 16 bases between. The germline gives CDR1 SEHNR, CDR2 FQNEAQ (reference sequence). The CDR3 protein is CASSPNEGYDSPLHF. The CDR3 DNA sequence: TGTGCCAGCAGCCCGAATGAGGGGTATGATTCACCCCTCCACTTT.

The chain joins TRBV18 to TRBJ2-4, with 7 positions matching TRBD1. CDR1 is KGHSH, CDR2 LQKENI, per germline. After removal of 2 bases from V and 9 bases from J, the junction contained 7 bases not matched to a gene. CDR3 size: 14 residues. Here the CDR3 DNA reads TGTGCCAGCTCACCAGCACAGGGGCGGGCCATTCAGTACTTC. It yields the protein CASSPAQGRAIQYF. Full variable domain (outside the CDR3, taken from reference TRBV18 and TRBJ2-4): NAGVMQNPRHLVRRRGQEARLRCSPMKGHSHVYWYRQLPEEGLKFMVYLQKENIIDESGMPKERFSAEFPKEGPSILRIQQVVRGDSAAYFCASSPAQGRAIQYFGAGTRLSVL.

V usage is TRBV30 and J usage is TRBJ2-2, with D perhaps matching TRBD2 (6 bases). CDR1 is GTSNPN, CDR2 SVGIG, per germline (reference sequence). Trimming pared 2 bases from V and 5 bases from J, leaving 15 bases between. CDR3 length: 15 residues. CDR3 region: CAWSTRWAGTGELFF. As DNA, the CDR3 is TGTGCCTGGAGTACCAGGTGGGCGGGGACCGGGGAGCTGTTTTTT.

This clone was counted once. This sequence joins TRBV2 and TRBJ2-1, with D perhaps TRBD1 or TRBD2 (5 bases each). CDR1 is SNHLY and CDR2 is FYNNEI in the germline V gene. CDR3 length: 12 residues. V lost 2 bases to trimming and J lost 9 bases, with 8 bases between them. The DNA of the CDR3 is TGTGCCAGCAGTGAACTGGGGACTGAGCAGTTCTTC. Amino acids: CASSELGTEQFF.

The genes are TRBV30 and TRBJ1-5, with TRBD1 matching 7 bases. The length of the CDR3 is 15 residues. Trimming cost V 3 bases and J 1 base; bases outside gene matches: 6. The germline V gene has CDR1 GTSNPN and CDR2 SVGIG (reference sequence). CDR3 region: CAWRPTGRSNQPQHF. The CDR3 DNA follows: TGTGCCTGGAGACCGACAGGGCGCAGCAATCAGCCCCAGCATTTT.

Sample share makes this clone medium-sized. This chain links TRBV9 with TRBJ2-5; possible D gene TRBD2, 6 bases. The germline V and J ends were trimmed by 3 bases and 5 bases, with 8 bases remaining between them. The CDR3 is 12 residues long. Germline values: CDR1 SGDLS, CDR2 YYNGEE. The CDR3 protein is CASSAGGETQYF. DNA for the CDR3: TGTGCCAGCAGCGCCGGAGGGGAGACCCAGTACTTC.

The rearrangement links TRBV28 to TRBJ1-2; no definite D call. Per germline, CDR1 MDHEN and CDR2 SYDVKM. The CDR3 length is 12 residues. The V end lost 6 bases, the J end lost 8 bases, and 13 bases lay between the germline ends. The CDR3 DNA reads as TGTGCCAGCAGGACCGGCGGGGAAGGCTACACCTTC. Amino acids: CASRTGGEGYTF.

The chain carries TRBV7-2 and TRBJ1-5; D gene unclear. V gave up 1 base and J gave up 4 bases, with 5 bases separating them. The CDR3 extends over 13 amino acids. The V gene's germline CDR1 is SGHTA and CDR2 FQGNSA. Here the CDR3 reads CASSLGRNQPQHF. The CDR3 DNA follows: TGTGCCAGCAGCTTAGGACGAAATCAGCCCCAGCATTTT.

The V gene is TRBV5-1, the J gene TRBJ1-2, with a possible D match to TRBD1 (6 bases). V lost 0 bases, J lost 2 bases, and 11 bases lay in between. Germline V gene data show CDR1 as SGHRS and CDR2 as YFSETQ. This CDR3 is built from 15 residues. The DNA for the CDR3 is TGCGCCAGCAGCTTGGGACAGGCGTTGAACTATGGCTACACCTTC. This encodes CASSLGQALNYGYTF.

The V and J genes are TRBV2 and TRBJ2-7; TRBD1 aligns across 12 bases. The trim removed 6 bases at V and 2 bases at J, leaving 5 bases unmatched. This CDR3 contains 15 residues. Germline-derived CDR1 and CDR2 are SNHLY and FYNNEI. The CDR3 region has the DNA TGTGCCAGCAGGGCCGGGACAGGGGGCCCCTACGAGCAGTACTTC. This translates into CASRAGTGGPYEQYF. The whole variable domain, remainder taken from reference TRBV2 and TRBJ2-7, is EPEVTQTPSHQVTQMGQEVILRCVPISNHLYFYWYRQILGQKVEFLVSFYNNEISEKSEIFDDQFSVERPDGSNFTLKIRSTKLEDSAMYFCASRAGTGGPYEQYFGPGTRLTVT.

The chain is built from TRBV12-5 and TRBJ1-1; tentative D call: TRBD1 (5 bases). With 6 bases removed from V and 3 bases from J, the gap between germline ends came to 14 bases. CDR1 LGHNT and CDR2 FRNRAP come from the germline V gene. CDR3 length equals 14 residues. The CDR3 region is CASGYLPGDTEAFF. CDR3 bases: TGTGCTAGTGGCTACCTCCCGGGGGACACTGAAGCTTTCTTT.

The CDR3 bases are TGTGCCAGCAGTGATTCGGGGGGACCTGAGACCCAGTACTTC. Its protein product is CASSDSGGPETQYF. V usage is TRBV2 and J usage is TRBJ2-5, with 7 positions matching TRBD2. V was clipped by 3 bases and J by 5 bases; unmatched bases: 6. CDR1 and CDR2 from the germline V gene are SNHLY and FYNNEI. CDR3 length equals 14 residues.

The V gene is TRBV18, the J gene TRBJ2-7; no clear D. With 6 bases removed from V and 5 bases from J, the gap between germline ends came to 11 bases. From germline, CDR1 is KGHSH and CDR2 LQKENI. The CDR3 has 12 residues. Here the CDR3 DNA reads TGTGCCAGCTCTAGCCTATACAACGAGCAGTACTTC. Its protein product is CASSSLYNEQYF.

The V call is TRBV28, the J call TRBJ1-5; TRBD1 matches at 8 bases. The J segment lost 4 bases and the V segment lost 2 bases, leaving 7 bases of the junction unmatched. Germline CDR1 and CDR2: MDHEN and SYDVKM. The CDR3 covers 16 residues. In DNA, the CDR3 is TGTGCCAGCAGTTTACGGGGGACAGGTTCGAATCAGCCCCAGCATTTT. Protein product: CASSLRGTGSNQPQHF.

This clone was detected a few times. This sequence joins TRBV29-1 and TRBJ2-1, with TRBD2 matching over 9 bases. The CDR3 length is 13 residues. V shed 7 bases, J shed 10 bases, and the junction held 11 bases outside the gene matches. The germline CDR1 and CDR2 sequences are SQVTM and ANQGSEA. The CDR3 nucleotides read TGCAGCGCCGGCCCTAGCGGGGTATCGGAGCAGTTCTTC. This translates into CSAGPSGVSEQFF.

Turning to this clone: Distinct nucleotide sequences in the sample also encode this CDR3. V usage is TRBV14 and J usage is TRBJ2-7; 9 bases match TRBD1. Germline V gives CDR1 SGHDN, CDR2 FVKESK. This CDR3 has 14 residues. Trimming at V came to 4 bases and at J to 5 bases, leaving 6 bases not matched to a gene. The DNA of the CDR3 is TGTGCCAGCAGCCCCCTGACAGGGGGAGACGAGCAGTACTTC. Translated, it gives CASSPLTGGDEQYF.

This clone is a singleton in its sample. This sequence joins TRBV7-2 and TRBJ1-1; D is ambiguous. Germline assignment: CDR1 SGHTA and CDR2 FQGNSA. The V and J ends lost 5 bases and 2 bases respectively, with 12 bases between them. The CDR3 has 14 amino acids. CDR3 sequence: CASSLGPFNTEAFF. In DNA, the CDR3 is TGTGCCAGCAGCCTTGGTCCGTTTAACACTGAAGCTTTCTTT. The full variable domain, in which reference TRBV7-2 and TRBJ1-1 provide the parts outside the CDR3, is GAGVSQSPSNKVTEKGKDVELRCDPISGHTALYWYRQSLGQGLEFLIYFQGNSAPDKSGLPSDRFSAERTGGSVSTLTIQRTQQEDSAVYLCASSLGPFNTEAFFGQGTRLTVV.

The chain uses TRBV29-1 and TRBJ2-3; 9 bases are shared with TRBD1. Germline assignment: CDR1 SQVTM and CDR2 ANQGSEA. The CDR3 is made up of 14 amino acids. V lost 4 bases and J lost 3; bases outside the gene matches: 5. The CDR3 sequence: CSVGDRERTDTQYF. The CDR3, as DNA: TGCAGCGTTGGGGACAGGGAGAGGACAGATACGCAGTATTTT.

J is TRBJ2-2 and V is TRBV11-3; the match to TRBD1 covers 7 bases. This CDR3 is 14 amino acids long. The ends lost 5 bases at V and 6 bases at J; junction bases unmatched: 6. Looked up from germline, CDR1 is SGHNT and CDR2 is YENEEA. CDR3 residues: CASSDRVGSGELFF. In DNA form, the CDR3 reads TGTGCCAGCAGCGACAGGGTGGGATCCGGGGAGCTGTTTTTT.

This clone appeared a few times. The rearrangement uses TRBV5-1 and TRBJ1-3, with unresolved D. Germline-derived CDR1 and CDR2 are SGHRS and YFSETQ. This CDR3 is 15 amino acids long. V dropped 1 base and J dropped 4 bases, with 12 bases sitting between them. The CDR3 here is CASSLSSGSGNTIYF. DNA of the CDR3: TGCGCCAGCAGCTTGTCATCGGGGTCCGGAAACACCATATATTTT.

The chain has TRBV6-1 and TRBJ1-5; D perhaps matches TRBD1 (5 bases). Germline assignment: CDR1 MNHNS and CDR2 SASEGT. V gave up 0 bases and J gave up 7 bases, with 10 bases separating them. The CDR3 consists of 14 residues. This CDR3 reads CASSEAVGGQPQHF. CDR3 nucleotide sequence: TGTGCCAGCAGTGAAGCGGTCGGGGGGCAGCCCCAGCATTTT.